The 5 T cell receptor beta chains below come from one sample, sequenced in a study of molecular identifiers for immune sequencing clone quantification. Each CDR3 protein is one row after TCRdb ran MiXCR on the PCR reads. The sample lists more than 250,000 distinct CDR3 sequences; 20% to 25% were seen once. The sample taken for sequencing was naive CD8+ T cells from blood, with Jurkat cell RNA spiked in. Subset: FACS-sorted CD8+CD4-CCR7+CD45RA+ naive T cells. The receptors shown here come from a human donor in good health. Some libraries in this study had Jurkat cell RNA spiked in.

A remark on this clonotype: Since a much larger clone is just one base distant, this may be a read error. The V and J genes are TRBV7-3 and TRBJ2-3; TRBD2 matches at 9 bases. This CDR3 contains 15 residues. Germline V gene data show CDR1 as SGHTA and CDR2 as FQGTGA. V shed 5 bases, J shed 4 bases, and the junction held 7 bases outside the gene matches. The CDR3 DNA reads TGTGCCAGCAGCCCTCTAGCGGGAATGGCAGATACGCAGTATTTT. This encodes CASSPLAGMADTQYF. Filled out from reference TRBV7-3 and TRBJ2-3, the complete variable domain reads GAGVSQTPSNKVTEKGKYVELRCDPISGHTALYWYRQSLGQGPEFLIYFQGTGAADDSGLPNDRFFAVRPEGSVSTLKIQRTERGDSAVYLCASSPLAGMADTQYFGPGTRLTVL.

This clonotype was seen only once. The CDR3 DNA sequence: TGTGCCAGCAGTTACTCGTGGGGCAGGGACGAGCAGTACTTC. Protein: CASSYSWGRDEQYF. The V call is TRBV6-2 or TRBV6-3, the J call TRBJ2-7, with a tentative D call TRBD1 (5 bases). The CDR3 spans 14 residues. Germline V gene sequence: CDR1 MNHEY, CDR2 SVGEGT. Deletions cut 0 bases from V and 5 bases from J, with 11 bases between.

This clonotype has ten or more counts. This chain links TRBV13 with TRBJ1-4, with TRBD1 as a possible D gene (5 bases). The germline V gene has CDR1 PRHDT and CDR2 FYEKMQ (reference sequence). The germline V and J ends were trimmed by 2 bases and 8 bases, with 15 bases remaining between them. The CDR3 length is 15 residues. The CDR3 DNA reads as TGTGCCAGCAGCTTAAGCGGCGGGGGTCACGAAAAACTGTTTTTT. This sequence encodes CASSLSGGGHEKLFF.

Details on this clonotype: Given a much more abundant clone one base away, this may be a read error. The CDR3 is CASSLYGGREQYF. CDR3 DNA: TGTGCCAGCAGTTTATACGGAGGACGCGAGCAGTACTTC. V and J are TRBV28 and TRBJ2-7; perhaps TRBD2 as D (5 bases). Trimming shortened V by 1 base and J by 6 bases, and 10 bases separated the two germline ends. Germline V lookup: CDR1 MDHEN, CDR2 SYDVKM. The CDR3 covers 13 residues. The entire variable domain, with the rest obtained from reference TRBV28 and TRBJ2-7, is as follows: DVKVTQSSRYLVKRTGEKVFLECVQDMDHENMFWYRQDPGLGLRLIYFSYDVKMKEKGDIPEGYSVSREKKERFSLILESASTNQTSMYLCASSLYGGREQYFGPGTRLTVT.

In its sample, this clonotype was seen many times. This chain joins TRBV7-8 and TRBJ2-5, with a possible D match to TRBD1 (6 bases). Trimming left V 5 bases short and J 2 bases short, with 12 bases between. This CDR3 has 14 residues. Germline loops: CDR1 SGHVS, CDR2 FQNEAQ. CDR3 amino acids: CASSRPGHQETQYF. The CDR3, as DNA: TGTGCCAGCAGCAGACCGGGACATCAAGAGACCCAGTACTTC. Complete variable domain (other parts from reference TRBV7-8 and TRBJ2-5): GAGVSQSPRYKVAKRGQDVALRCDPISGHVSLFWYQQALGQGPEFLTYFQNEAQLDKSGLPSDRFFAERPEGSVSTLKIQRTQQEDSAVYLCASSRPGHQETQYFGPGTRLLVL.